The T cell receptor beta chain described here comes from a study of blood T cell repertoires in COVID-19. Whole-study context: The samples span acute and convalescent COVID-19 from the United States, Italy and Spain. Sample material is recorded as cDNA or gDNA derived from T cells, B-cell-depleted T cells, or PBMCs.

This CDR3 spans 15 amino acids. Trimming cost V 2 bases and J 6 bases; bases outside gene matches: 7. Looked up from germline, CDR1 is SGHNT and CDR2 is YENEEA. Original analysis: Estimated nucleated cell counts came from reference gene primer amplification. Some clones are missing from TCRdb's copy, which holds only in-frame ones; the method was immunoSEQ multiplex PCR. V and J calls and clone size are those listed in that table; D and trimming were worked out from the DNA. The table records 95,000 to 150,000 clones, 85% to 90% of them present only once. The sample consisted of peripheral blood. The V and J genes are TRBV11-3 and TRBJ1-2; TRBD1 matches at 9 bases. The sequence came from a woman between 65 and 79 years old with acute or convalescent COVID-19. The CDR3: CASSLTDRGSDGYTF. The DNA of the CDR3 is TGTGCCAGCAGCTTAACTGACAGGGGGAGCGATGGCTACACCTTC.